The 3 T cell receptor beta chains given below trace back to one sample, sequenced in a study of blood T cell repertoires in COVID-19. Assay: immunoSEQ multiplex PCR; the TCRdb copy retains only in-frame clones and omits some. The table shows hundreds of thousands of clones, with nearly 90% occurring only once. Sequencing was carried out using PBMCs or T cells enriched from blood (not recorded which). All receptors derive from a woman in her thirties who had recovered from COVID-19.

The chain employs TRBV30 and TRBJ2-4; D is perhaps TRBD1 (6 bases). The CDR3 is 15 residues long. Germline CDR1 is GTSNPN and CDR2 is SVGIG (reference sequence). V was shortened by 3 bases and J by 0 bases, with 12 bases between the two germline ends. In nucleotides, the CDR3 is TGTGCCTGGAGCGGACAGCCACTAGCCAAAAACATTCAGTACTTC. It specifies CAWSGQPLAKNIQYF.

The chain employs TRBV27 and TRBJ2-1, with TRBD2 as a possible D gene (5 bases). V gave up 6 bases and J gave up 0 bases, with 12 bases separating them. This CDR3 is 15 amino acids long. CDR1 and CDR2 (germline): MNHEY, SMNVEV (reference sequence). DNA for the CDR3: TGTGCCAGCAGGTTGGGGAGAAGCTCCTACAATGAGCAGTTCTTC. Translating it yields CASRLGRSSYNEQFF.

The genes are TRBV7-2 and TRBJ2-5, with unresolved D. Germline lookup yields CDR1 SGHTA and CDR2 FQGNSA. The CDR3 contains 11 residues. Trimming took 3 bases from V and 4 from J, leaving 3 bases between them. The CDR3 loop reads CASSFGETQYF. The CDR3 bases are TGTGCCAGCAGCTTCGGAGAGACCCAGTACTTC.